This T cell receptor beta chain derives from a study of cytomegalovirus exposure and HLA in healthy donors. Looking at the study overall: The roughly 130 validation repertoires used the same platform as the approximately 670 first-cohort repertoires, a later analysis reported. Whole-study results and caveats: Researchers catalogued 160 or so TCR beta chains as cytomegalovirus-associated. CMV antigen specificity was confirmed in vitro for a few CMV-associated chains.

The data were produced by immunoSEQ multiplex PCR, yet TCRdb's version contains in-frame clones alone and is incomplete. The table lists approximately 160,000 clones, 84% of them singletons. This CDR3 is built from 12 residues. Per the germline V gene, CDR1 is ENHRY and CDR2 is SYGVKD. Trimming removed 8 bases from V and 5 bases from J, with 12 bases in between. With respect to this clone: Its antigen is not identified.

The chain is built from TRBV10-3 and TRBJ2-5; tentatively, D is TRBD1 (6 bases). This TCR was recovered from a man aged 25 to 40 in good health and CMV-seropositive. The sample taken for sequencing was PBMCs. The CDR3 DNA sequence: TGTGCCATCTCGGACAGTTTGGAGACCCAGTACTTC. Translated, it gives CAISDSLETQYF.